The rows below give T cell receptor beta chains drawn from one sample of a study of blood T cell repertoires in COVID-19. The method was immunoSEQ multiplex PCR; TCRdb's version includes in-frame clones alone and lacks a portion of them. Of over 90,000 clones in the sample, approximately 80% were seen once. Sequencing was done on a sample of peripheral blood. These receptors originate from a human donor in a cohort sampled during active COVID-19. CDR3s include the opening cysteine and the closing phenylalanine or tryptophan. A D gene is named only where the DNA matches it firmly. The size of a clone is reported for some rows only, either as once, few or many, or as a class for expanded clones.

v_gene	abundance	d_gene	j_gene	CDR3aa	CDR3nt
TRBV19	NA	NA	TRBJ1-4	CASSQDSLNEKLFF	TGTGCCAGCAGCCAAGACAGTCTAAATGAAAAACTGTTTTTT
TRBV7-9	once	NA	TRBJ1-1	CASSYTGLDTEAFF	TGTGCCAGCAGCTACACAGGGTTGGACACTGAAGCTTTCTTT
TRBV5-1	once	TRBD1	TRBJ1-4	CASSRDRGSTGEKLFF	TGCGCCAGCAGCCGGGACAGGGGGTCGACTGGCGAAAAACTGTTTTTT
TRBV7-2	NA	TRBD2	TRBJ2-1	CASSPREAGGYNEQFF	TGTGCCAGCAGCCCCCGGGAAGCGGGGGGCTACAATGAGCAGTTCTTC
TRBV29-1	NA	NA	TRBJ2-3	CSVEEDNTDTQYF	TGCAGCGTTGAAGAGGACAACACAGATACGCAGTATTTT
TRBV7-9	NA	NA	TRBJ2-7	CASSLDLRRYEQYF	TGTGCCAGCAGCTTAGACCTGCGAAGATACGAGCAGTACTTC
TRBV4-1	few	NA	TRBJ1-3	CASSPSRARDSGNTIYF	TGCGCCAGCAGCCCATCCCGGGCCCGGGACTCTGGAAACACCATATATTTT
TRBV7-9	NA	TRBD1	TRBJ1-2	CASSTPGTGGRSYTF	TGTGCCAGCAGCACCCCCGGGACAGGGGGTCGGAGCTACACCTTC
TRBV27	NA	TRBD2	TRBJ2-1	CASSPQRGGYNEQFF	TGTGCCAGCAGTCCTCAGCGGGGGGGCTACAATGAGCAGTTCTTC
TRBV5-1	once	NA	TRBJ1-1	CASSWGQVNTEAFF	TGCGCCAGCAGCTGGGGACAAGTGAACACTGAAGCTTTCTTT
TRBV28	once	NA	TRBJ2-5	CASSRVTVETQYF	TGTGCCAGCAGTCGGGTGACAGTGGAGACCCAGTACTTC
TRBV3-1/TRBV3-2	NA	NA	TRBJ1-3	CASSQDWGGSGNTIYF	TGTGCCAGCAGCCAAGATTGGGGCGGCTCTGGAAACACCATATATTTT
TRBV9	NA	TRBD1	TRBJ1-3	CASSPRTGAGNTIYF	TGTGCCAGCAGCCCTAGGACAGGGGCTGGAAACACCATATATTTT
TRBV5-4	NA	NA	TRBJ1-2	CASSHLQGSYGYTF	TGTGCCAGCAGCCATCTCCAGGGTAGCTATGGCTACACCTTC
TRBV2	NA	NA	TRBJ2-5	CASSGASYQETQYF	TGTGCCAGCAGTGGAGCTAGCTACCAAGAGACCCAGTACTTC
TRBV5-1	NA	TRBD1	TRBJ1-6	CASGATGGGSPLHF	TGCGCCAGCGGGGCGACAGGGGGAGGCTCACCCCTCCACTTT
TRBV15	NA	TRBD1	TRBJ1-3	CATSRETGTSGNTIYF	TGTGCCACCAGCAGGGAGACAGGGACCTCTGGAAACACCATATATTTT
TRBV5-8	NA	NA	TRBJ1-1	CASSRRRDTEAFF	TGTGCCAGCAGCCGGAGGCGGGACACTGAAGCTTTCTTT
TRBV12-5	NA	TRBD1	TRBJ1-6	CASGLGGGQSNSPLHF	TGTGCTAGTGGTTTGGGAGGGGGACAGTCAAATTCACCCCTCCACTTT
TRBV15	few	NA	TRBJ1-6	CATSRPGEVSYNSPLHF	TGTGCCACCAGCAGGCCGGGGGAGGTCTCCTATAATTCACCCCTCCACTTT
TRBV18	NA	TRBD2	TRBJ2-1	CASSPSSGGNYNEQFF	TGTGCCAGCTCACCGTCTAGCGGGGGGAACTACAATGAGCAGTTCTTC
TRBV2	NA	NA	TRBJ1-2	CASSEAGNYGYTF	TGTGCCAGCAGTGAGGCGGGGAACTATGGCTACACCTTC
TRBV5-1	NA	TRBD2	TRBJ2-1	CASSFVGARGVYNEQFF	TGCGCCAGCAGCTTCGTCGGCGCGCGGGGGGTGTACAATGAGCAGTTCTTC
TRBV5-5	NA	TRBD2	TRBJ2-2	CASSLLLAGAIKSTGELFF	TGTGCCAGCAGCCTACTACTAGCGGGGGCCATAAAATCCACCGGGGAGCTGTTTTTT
TRBV27	NA	NA	TRBJ2-2	CASSLSQGINTGELFF	TGTGCCAGCAGTTTATCGCAGGGGATTAACACCGGGGAGCTGTTTTTT
TRBV5-4	NA	TRBD2	TRBJ2-1	CASSFPSGGVRSYNEQFF	TGTGCCAGCAGCTTTCCTAGCGGGGGAGTCAGGTCCTACAATGAGCAGTTCTTC
TRBV3-1/TRBV3-2	NA	TRBD1	TRBJ1-4	CASSHRDSDEKLFF	TGTGCCAGCAGCCACCGGGACAGTGACGAAAAACTGTTTTTT
TRBV7-6	NA	NA	TRBJ1-4	CASSPIWGRQLHEKLFF	TGTGCCAGCAGCCCGATATGGGGGCGACAACTTCATGAAAAACTGTTTTTT
TRBV5-1	NA	TRBD2	TRBJ2-1	CASGPGLAAYNEQFF	TGCGCCAGCGGACCCGGACTAGCGGCTTACAATGAGCAGTTCTTC
TRBV7-6	NA	TRBD1	TRBJ2-1	CASSQGQGGYNEQFF	TGTGCCAGCAGCCAAGGACAGGGGGGGTACAATGAGCAGTTCTTC
TRBV9	few	NA	TRBJ1-2	CASSAQGWYGYTF	TGTGCCAGCAGCGCACAGGGATGGTATGGCTACACCTTC
TRBV10-1	NA	NA	TRBJ2-7	CASSDSAQTSEQYF	TGCGCCAGCAGTGACTCGGCCCAGACTTCCGAGCAGTACTTC
TRBV2	NA	TRBD1	TRBJ1-1	CASFIQGFAFF	TGTGCCAGCTTCATACAGGGGTTCGCTTTCTTT
TRBV11-2	NA	NA	TRBJ2-3	CASSLDRVSSTDTQYF	TGTGCCAGCAGCTTAGATCGGGTGTCTAGCACAGATACGCAGTATTTT
TRBV5-6	NA	NA	TRBJ2-7	CASSFQATFSYEQYF	TGTGCCAGCAGCTTTCAGGCGACCTTCTCCTACGAGCAGTACTTC
TRBV11-1	NA	NA	TRBJ1-1	CASSSPTGSMNTEAFF	TGTGCCAGCAGCTCCCCTACGGGGTCCATGAACACTGAAGCTTTCTTT
TRBV5-1	NA	NA	TRBJ2-1	CASRTRGGSSGNEQFF	TGCGCCAGCAGGACCCGGGGTGGGTCCTCGGGCAATGAGCAGTTCTTC